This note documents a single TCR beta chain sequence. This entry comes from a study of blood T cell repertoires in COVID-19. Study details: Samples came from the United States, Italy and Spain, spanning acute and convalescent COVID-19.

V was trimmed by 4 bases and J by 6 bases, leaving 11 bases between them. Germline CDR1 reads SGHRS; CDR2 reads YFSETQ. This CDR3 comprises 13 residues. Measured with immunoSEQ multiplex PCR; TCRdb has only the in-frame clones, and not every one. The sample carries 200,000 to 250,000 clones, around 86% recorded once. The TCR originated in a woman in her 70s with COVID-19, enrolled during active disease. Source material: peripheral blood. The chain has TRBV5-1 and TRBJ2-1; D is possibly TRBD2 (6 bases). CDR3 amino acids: CASSGSGFNEQFF. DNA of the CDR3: TGCGCCAGCAGCGGGAGCGGGTTCAATGAGCAGTTCTTC. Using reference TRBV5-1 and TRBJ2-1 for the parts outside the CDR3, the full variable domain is KAGVTQTPRYLIKTRGQQVTLSCSPISGHRSVSWYQQTPGQGLQFLFEYFSETQRNKGNFPGRFSGRQFSNSRSEMNVSTLELGDSALYLCASSGSGFNEQFFGPGTRLTVL.